This T cell receptor beta chain was sequenced during a study of T cell repertoires in cytomegalovirus infection. Study in general: The authors relied on CMV epitopes, both recently identified HLA-C-restricted and well-studied HLA-B-restricted. It can be stated that public TCR beta signatures indicated CMV infection as well as a matching HLA type. Study results and caveats: The cumulative frequency of public TCR beta families distinguished individuals who carried CMV together with the relevant HLA. HLA-C-restricted CMV-specific TCR beta clonotypes prevailed in the ex vivo response.

TCRdb recomputed calls from the reads with MiXCR, one row per CDR3 protein. The sample carries about 340,000 distinct CDR3 sequences, 25% to 30% recorded once. As concerns this clonotype: Antigen unknown.

CDR1 DFQATT and CDR2 SNEGSKA come from the germline V gene (reference sequence). V dropped 3 bases and J dropped 4 bases, with 6 bases sitting between them. The CDR3 is 11 amino acids. The rearrangement uses TRBV20-1 and TRBJ1-2; no clear D gene. The sample here was cultured PBMCs, taken from culture after CMV antigen stimulation. This sequence originates from a human donor in good health (CMV status not recorded). Some clones in this sample may be carry-over from other donors' samples. CDR3 region: CSARGGYGYTF. In DNA, the CDR3 is TGCAGTGCTAGGGGAGGCTATGGCTACACCTTC.